Listed here are 24 T cell receptor beta chains from one sample, sequenced in a study of blood T cells in healthy people across ages. The second PCR ran roughly 7 to 12 cycles with a sample-barcoded 5' primer and J-beta primers. One entry per CDR3 protein, called by TCRdb with MiXCR from the 5' RACE reads. The sample yields 1.5 million or so distinct CDR3 sequences, 42% seen once. Material for sequencing was blood. The receptor source for this set is a woman between 18 and 29 years old in good health.

The chain combines TRBV4-1 with TRBJ1-1; D uncertain. The CDR3 covers 13 residues. Germline V gene data show CDR1 as MGHRA and CDR2 as YSYEKL. V lost 4 bases to trimming and J lost 3 bases, with 9 bases between them. CDR3 sequence (DNA): TGCGCCAGCAGCCTGGGAGCGGACACTGAAGCTTTCTTT. Its translation is CASSLGADTEAFF.

This chain links TRBV4-3 with TRBJ2-6; 7 nucleotides match TRBD2. The CDR3 has 16 amino acids. Trimming took 3 bases from V and 2 from J; bases not matched to a gene: 4. The germline V gene encodes CDR1 LGHNA and CDR2 YSLEER. CDR3 DNA: TGCGCCAGCAGCCACGCTACTAGCGCTGGGGCCAACGTCCTGACTTTC. Protein product: CASSHATSAGANVLTF.

A few counts support this clonotype. The chain uses TRBV7-2 and TRBJ1-4; 7 nucleotides agree with TRBD1. The CDR3 is 13 residues long. Trimming took 5 bases from V and 7 from J; bases not matched to a gene: 4. CDR1 and CDR2 (germline): SGHTA, FQGNSA. The CDR3 spells CASSQTGLEKLFF. The DNA for the CDR3 is TGTGCCAGCAGCCAGACAGGGCTTGAAAAACTGTTTTTT.

The chain has TRBV7-8 and TRBJ2-7; 14 positions agree with TRBD2. The trim removed 2 bases at V and 7 bases at J, leaving 7 bases unmatched. Looked up from germline, CDR1 is SGHVS and CDR2 is FQNEAQ. The CDR3 loop spans 16 amino acids. The CDR3 loop is CASSLPGTSGSYEQYF. For the CDR3, the DNA is TGTGCCAGCAGCTTACCCGGGACTAGCGGGAGCTATGAGCAGTACTTC.

With regard to this clonotype: A read error may explain this, as a much larger clone is one base away. The chain uses TRBV11-2 and TRBJ2-1; tentatively, D is TRBD1 (5 bases). From germline, CDR1 is SGHAT and CDR2 FQNNGV. This CDR3 contains 15 residues. CDR3 bases: TGTGCCGGCAGCCCCCTTAGGGGAAGCTACAATGAGCAGTTCTTC. It translates to CAGSPLRGSYNEQFF.

There are a few counts of this clonotype. The chain combines TRBV20-1 with TRBJ2-1; D perhaps matches TRBD1 (5 bases). CDR3 length: 14 amino acids. Trimming stripped 3 bases from V and 3 bases from J, with 12 bases between. CDR1 is DFQATT, CDR2 SNEGSKA, per germline (reference sequence). The CDR3 here is CSASHRRSYNEQFF. In DNA, the CDR3 is TGCAGTGCTAGTCACAGGCGAAGCTACAATGAGCAGTTCTTC.

The table lists this clonotype with a few counts. V gene TRBV7-9 combines with J gene TRBJ2-1; tentatively, D is TRBD2 (6 bases). TRBJ2-7 matches the DNA end more closely, so the J call is doubtful. The CDR3 is 16 residues long. Germline V CDR1 and CDR2: SEHNR, FQNEAQ (reference sequence). CDR3 sequence (DNA): TGTGCCAGCAGCTCCTTAGCGGTGAGCTCCTACAATGAGCAGTACTTC. Translation gives CASSSLAVSSYNEQYF.

This clonotype has a handful of counts. The chain employs TRBV29-1 and TRBJ1-2; a weak D match, TRBD1 (5 bases). The germline V gene has CDR1 SQVTM and CDR2 ANQGSEA. CDR3 length: 13 amino acids. The V end lost 4 bases, the J end lost 6 bases, and 15 bases lay between the germline ends. The CDR3 DNA is TGCAGCGTTGGAGTTGGGGCCTTAAATGGCTACACCTTC. Translating gives CSVGVGALNGYTF.

The chain is built from TRBV2 and TRBJ2-5; maybe TRBD2 (5 bases). Trimming left V 4 bases short and J 6 bases short, with 12 bases between. Per the germline V gene, CDR1 is SNHLY and CDR2 is FYNNEI. The CDR3 is made up of 13 amino acids. The chain's CDR3 is CASSGRGPQTQYF. CDR3 DNA: TGTGCCAGCAGTGGTCGGGGTCCGCAGACCCAGTACTTC.

The rearrangement uses TRBV5-5 and TRBJ1-1; no clear D. Germline values: CDR1 SGHKS, CDR2 YYEKEE (reference sequence). The CDR3 totals 14 residues. Trimming stripped 1 base from V and 4 bases from J, with 11 bases between. The CDR3 nucleotides are TGTGCCAGCAGCTTGAGCAGTCTTTTCACTGAAGCTTTCTTT. It is translated as CASSLSSLFTEAFF. The full variable domain, in which reference TRBV5-5 and TRBJ1-1 provide the parts outside the CDR3, is DAGVTQSPTHLIKTRGQQVTLRCSPISGHKSVSWYQQVLGQGPQFIFQYYEKEERGRGNFPDRFSARQFPNYSSELNVNALLLGDSALYLCASSLSSLFTEAFFGQGTRLTVV.

This clonotype was counted a single time. This chain uses TRBV28 with TRBJ2-7, with 8 nucleotides matching TRBD1. This CDR3 has 14 residues. The trim removed 3 bases at V and 6 bases at J, leaving 7 bases unmatched. Germline assignment: CDR1 MDHEN and CDR2 SYDVKM. CDR3 in DNA: TGTGCCAGCAGTTTGTTCCAGGGGGCGGGCGAGCAGTACTTC. The encoded protein is CASSLFQGAGEQYF.

This clonotype turned up a few times. The chain joins TRBV4-1 to TRBJ1-1; no reliable D call. Germline V gene lookup returns CDR1 MGHRA and CDR2 YSYEKL. Trimming left V 2 bases short and J 3 bases short, with 10 bases between. This CDR3 contains 14 residues. CDR3 loop: CASSQQVGDTEAFF. In nucleotides, the CDR3 is TGCGCCAGCAGCCAACAGGTAGGAGACACTGAAGCTTTCTTT.

The gene calls are TRBV21-1 and TRBJ2-1; the tabulated D call, TRBD1, remains unverified against the DNA. TRBV21-1 is described as a pseudogene. The CDR3 covers 13 residues. The CDR3 is CASWDRGRHEQFF. In DNA form, the CDR3 reads TGTGCCAGCTGGGACAGGGGCAGGCATGAGCAGTTCTTC.

The rearrangement joins TRBV6-6 to TRBJ1-1, with TRBD1 as a possible D gene (5 bases). Germline values: CDR1 MNHNY, CDR2 SVGAGI (reference sequence). V lost 0 bases, J lost 0 bases, and 11 bases lay in between. The CDR3 extends over 16 amino acids. The CDR3 DNA reads TGTGCCAGCAGTTACTCGCCTCGGGGCATGAACACTGAAGCTTTCTTT. Protein sequence: CASSYSPRGMNTEAFF.

In its sample, this clonotype was seen a few times. The V and J genes are TRBV12-3 or TRBV12-4 and TRBJ1-1, with D uncertain. The CDR3 is 15 residues long. V was pared by 3 bases and J by 0 bases, with 11 bases between. CDR3 coding DNA: TGTGCCAGCAGTTTGTGGGATCCAATGAACACTGAAGCTTTCTTT. It specifies CASSLWDPMNTEAFF.

This clonotype was recorded once. This rearrangement joins TRBV11-2 to TRBJ1-1; D unresolved. Trimming removed 7 bases from V and 6 bases from J, with 12 bases in between. The CDR3 spans 12 residues. Germline CDR1 reads SGHAT; CDR2 reads FQNNGV. In nucleotides, the CDR3 is TGTGCCAGCACCCCAATGGAGGCTGAAGCTTTCTTT. Translation: CASTPMEAEAFF.

The V gene is TRBV20-1, the J gene TRBJ2-7, with D maybe TRBD1 (6 bases). Germline values: CDR1 DFQATT, CDR2 SNEGSKA (reference sequence). The length of the CDR3 is 13 residues. V lost 4 bases, J lost 3 bases, and 13 bases lay in between. The CDR3 nucleotides are TGCAGTGCTATTTTGGGGGCCTACTACGAGCAGTACTTC. Translating gives CSAILGAYYEQYF.

The rearrangement links TRBV5-1 to TRBJ2-7, with 9 bases aligning to TRBD2. Losses at the gene ends were 5 bases for V and 3 bases for J; bases not matched to a gene: 12. This CDR3 spans 16 amino acids. Germline V gene lookup returns CDR1 SGHRS and CDR2 YFSETQ. CDR3 DNA: TGCGCCAGCAGAAAGCAGACTAGCGGATCTGTCTACGAGCAGTACTTC. Translated: CASRKQTSGSVYEQYF.

The chain combines TRBV5-4 with TRBJ2-3, with D unresolved. This CDR3 contains 12 residues. The germline V and J ends were trimmed by 0 bases and 7 bases, with 6 bases remaining between them. Germline V gene lookup returns CDR1 SGHNT and CDR2 YYREEE (reference sequence). The CDR3 here is CASSLDPNTQYF. CDR3 bases: TGTGCCAGCAGCTTGGACCCTAATACGCAGTATTTT.

V usage is TRBV29-1 and J usage is TRBJ1-1; D is ambiguous. Between the trimmed V and J ends, which lost 1 base and 0 bases, there was a span of 15 bases. Germline CDR1 is SQVTM and CDR2 is ANQGSEA. The CDR3 is 16 amino acids. The CDR3 sequence: CSVEAAEGKMNTEAFF. CDR3 coding DNA: TGCAGCGTTGAAGCGGCTGAGGGAAAAATGAACACTGAAGCTTTCTTT.

This chain links TRBV6-2 or TRBV6-3 with TRBJ1-1; 8 bases are a match to TRBD1. J lost 5 bases, V lost 6 bases, and 8 bases had no gene match. This CDR3 has 14 residues. Germline assignment: CDR1 MNHEY and CDR2 SVGEGT. In DNA, the CDR3 is TGTGCCAGCAGAGCTTCAGGGGGCGTTACTGAAGCTTTCTTT. It specifies CASRASGGVTEAFF.

The chain carries TRBV5-6 and TRBJ1-1, with D tentatively TRBD1 (6 bases). Germline CDR1 reads SGHDT; CDR2 reads YYEEEE. This CDR3 has 15 amino acids. The V gene lost 2 bases and the J gene lost 0 bases, with 11 bases spanning the gap. CDR3 in DNA: TGTGCCAGCAGCTTTGCCTACAGGGTGAACACTGAAGCTTTCTTT. Amino acid sequence: CASSFAYRVNTEAFF.

Written as DNA, the CDR3 is TGTGCCAGCAGTTTAGGGGGGGGCGGACAGAACTATGGCTACACCTTC. This translates into CASSLGGGGQNYGYTF. This chain joins TRBV28 and TRBJ1-2, with a weak D call TRBD1 (6 bases). In germline, CDR1 is MDHEN, CDR2 SYDVKM. V was trimmed by 2 bases and J by 2 bases, leaving 15 bases between them. There are 16 residues in the CDR3.

This sequence joins TRBV19 and TRBJ2-7; no clear D. The germline V gene has CDR1 LNHDA and CDR2 SQIVND (reference sequence). Trimming stripped 6 bases from V and 4 bases from J, with 7 bases between. CDR3 length: 11 amino acids. The CDR3 sequence is CASRNGYEQYF. The CDR3 coding sequence is TGTGCCAGTAGAAACGGGTACGAGCAGTACTTC.